This T cell receptor (beta chain) was sequenced in a study of blood T cells in healthy people across ages. PCR was performed a second time for about 7 to 12 cycles using a sample-barcoded 5' primer and a J-beta primer mix. Each of the cDNA molecules was tagged by a template-switch adaptor with 12 random nucleotides. TCRdb redid the calling of the 5' RACE reads with MiXCR, one entry per CDR3 protein. The repertoire holds over 1.5 million distinct CDR3 sequences, with approximately 50% as singletons. In germline, CDR1 is LGHNA, CDR2 YNFKEQ. The length of the CDR3 is 14 residues. The germline V and J ends were trimmed by 1 base and 7 bases, with 13 bases remaining between them.

The sequenced material came from blood. The rearrangement joins TRBV4-2 to TRBJ1-2; D not certain. The source is a woman between 40 and 50 years old in good health. CDR3 DNA: TGTGCCAGCAGCCAAGGAACGGTAGGGTCTGGCTACACCTTC. This translates into CASSQGTVGSGYTF.